This T cell receptor beta chain is drawn from a study of CD8 T cells in ankylosing spondylitis. Study conclusions and caveats: A TCR beta motif of 7 to 9 highly homologous variants seemed to mark ankylosing spondylitis blood.

Each CDR3 protein gets one entry after TCRdb re-called the 5' RACE reads with MiXCR. The repertoire holds 670,000 or so distinct CDR3 sequences, with roughly 19% as singletons. A word on this clonotype: Its target is unknown.

The receptor's source is a male donor with ankylosing spondylitis. The specimen was blood, either unsorted or a sorted T cell fraction (not recorded which).

CDR3 amino acids: CASGTGTASYEQYF. CDR3 DNA sequence: TGTGCCAGCGGCACCGGGACGGCCTCCTACGAGCAGTACTTC. This chain uses TRBV27 with TRBJ2-7, with D possibly called TRBD1 or TRBD2 (5 bases each). Germline V gene sequence: CDR1 MNHEY, CDR2 SMNVEV (reference sequence). V lost 8 bases and J lost 0, with 14 bases in between. The CDR3 extends over 14 amino acids.